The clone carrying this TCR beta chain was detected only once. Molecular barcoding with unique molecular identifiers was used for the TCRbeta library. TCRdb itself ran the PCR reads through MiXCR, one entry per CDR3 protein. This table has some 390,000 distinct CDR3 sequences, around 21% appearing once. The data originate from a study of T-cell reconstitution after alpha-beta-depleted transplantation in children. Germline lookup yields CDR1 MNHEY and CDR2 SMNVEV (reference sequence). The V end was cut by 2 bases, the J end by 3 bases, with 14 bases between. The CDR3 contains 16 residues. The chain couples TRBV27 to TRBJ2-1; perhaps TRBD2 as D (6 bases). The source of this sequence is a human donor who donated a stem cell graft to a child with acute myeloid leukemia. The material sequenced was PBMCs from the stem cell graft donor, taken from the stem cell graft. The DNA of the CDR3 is TGTGCCAGCAGTTTAACCCCGGATAGCGGCTACAATGAGCAGTTCTTC. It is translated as CASSLTPDSGYNEQFF.